This is a list of T cell receptor beta chains from one sample in a study of blood T cell repertoires in COVID-19. Method: immunoSEQ multiplex PCR; TCRdb's copy keeps in-frame clones and lacks some. This table has approximately 140,000 clones, 70% to 90% appearing once. Material: peripheral blood. These receptors came from a woman aged 60-75 years with acute or convalescent COVID-19. Both conserved end residues are part of each CDR3. The D gene is left open where the match is weak. A clone size is listed for some rows: how often the clone was seen (once, few, many), or a class if it is expanded.

clone size: many; D gene: NA; J gene: TRBJ2-3; V gene: TRBV5-1; CDR3 protein: CASSLVRYTDTQYF; CDR3 DNA: TGCGCCAGCAGCTTAGTGCGGTACACAGATACGCAGTATTTT
clone size: NA; D gene: NA; J gene: TRBJ1-4; V gene: TRBV2; CDR3 protein: CASSPTGNEKLFF; CDR3 DNA: TGTGCCAGCAGCCCCACAGGGAACGAAAAACTGTTTTTT
clone size: NA; D gene: NA; J gene: TRBJ1-1; V gene: TRBV11-3; CDR3 protein: CASSLVSQTEAFF; CDR3 DNA: TGTGCCAGCAGCTTAGTTTCCCAAACTGAAGCTTTCTTT
clone size: NA; D gene: NA; J gene: TRBJ2-5; V gene: TRBV5-1; CDR3 protein: CASSPSSGQAETQYF; CDR3 DNA: TGCGCCAGCAGCCCCTCCTCCGGCCAGGCGGAGACCCAGTACTTC
clone size: NA; D gene: TRBD2; J gene: TRBJ2-5; V gene: TRBV27; CDR3 protein: CASSNQPSGGPQETQYF; CDR3 DNA: TGTGCCAGCAGTAACCAGCCTAGCGGGGGGCCCCAAGAGACCCAGTACTTC
clone size: NA; D gene: NA; J gene: TRBJ2-7; V gene: TRBV12-1; CDR3 protein: CASSVLAGGSYEQYF; CDR3 DNA: TGTGCCAGCAGCGTTCTAGCGGGGGGCTCCTACGAGCAGTACTTC
clone size: NA; D gene: TRBD1; J gene: TRBJ2-1; V gene: TRBV19; CDR3 protein: CATDRGRQGEQFF; CDR3 DNA: TGTGCCACAGACAGGGGGCGACAGGGTGAGCAGTTCTTC
clone size: NA; D gene: TRBD1; J gene: TRBJ2-1; V gene: TRBV6-6; CDR3 protein: CASTPGQGVNEQFF; CDR3 DNA: TGTGCCAGCACCCCGGGACAGGGGGTTAATGAGCAGTTCTTC
clone size: NA; D gene: TRBD2; J gene: TRBJ2-3; V gene: TRBV19; CDR3 protein: CASSKAGAGTDTQYF; CDR3 DNA: TGTGCCAGTAGTAAAGCGGGGGCCGGCACAGATACGCAGTATTTT
clone size: NA; D gene: TRBD1; J gene: TRBJ2-5; V gene: TRBV10-3; CDR3 protein: CAISVDRGLETQYF; CDR3 DNA: TGTGCCATCAGTGTGGACAGGGGGCTCGAGACCCAGTACTTC
clone size: NA; D gene: NA; J gene: TRBJ1-1; V gene: TRBV5-4; CDR3 protein: CASSSGQNTEAFF; CDR3 DNA: TGTGCCAGCAGCTCCGGACAGAACACTGAAGCTTTCTTT
clone size: NA; D gene: TRBD2; J gene: TRBJ2-3; V gene: TRBV3-1/TRBV3-2; CDR3 protein: CASSPGPPSRGGRGDTSTDTQYF; CDR3 DNA: TGTGCCAGCAGCCCAGGACCTCCATCGCGGGGGGGGCGGGGGGATACTAGCACAGATACGCAGTATTTT
clone size: NA; D gene: NA; J gene: TRBJ2-7; V gene: TRBV4-1; CDR3 protein: CASSQEWTEYYEQYF; CDR3 DNA: TGCGCCAGCAGCCAAGAGTGGACAGAGTACTACGAGCAGTACTTC
clone size: NA; D gene: TRBD1; J gene: TRBJ1-1; V gene: TRBV6-5; CDR3 protein: CASSSTGGITEAFF; CDR3 DNA: TGTGCCAGCAGCTCGACAGGGGGCATCACTGAAGCTTTCTTT
clone size: few; D gene: NA; J gene: TRBJ1-2; V gene: TRBV4-3; CDR3 protein: CASSQDRATGYGSDYGYTF; CDR3 DNA: TGCGCCAGCAGCCAAGATCGGGCAACAGGCTACGGATCCGACTATGGCTACACCTTC
clone size: NA; D gene: TRBD1; J gene: TRBJ2-7; V gene: TRBV29-1; CDR3 protein: CSVERAGQGAGEQYF; CDR3 DNA: TGCAGCGTTGAAAGGGCCGGACAGGGGGCCGGGGAGCAGTACTTC
clone size: NA; D gene: TRBD1; J gene: TRBJ1-2; V gene: TRBV7-2; CDR3 protein: CASSLTAAPDREYGYTF; CDR3 DNA: TGTGCCAGCAGCTTAACAGCCGCCCCCGACAGGGAATATGGCTACACCTTC
clone size: NA; D gene: NA; J gene: TRBJ2-3; V gene: TRBV5-6; CDR3 protein: CASSFASRADTQYF; CDR3 DNA: TGTGCCAGCAGCTTCGCCTCGAGGGCAGATACGCAGTATTTT
clone size: few; D gene: NA; J gene: TRBJ1-5; V gene: TRBV3-1/TRBV3-2; CDR3 protein: CASSQGSSGNNQPQHF; CDR3 DNA: TGTGCCAGCAGCCAAGGTTCCTCAGGGAATAATCAGCCCCAGCATTTT
clone size: NA; D gene: NA; J gene: TRBJ2-5; V gene: TRBV30; CDR3 protein: CAWSATRETQYF; CDR3 DNA: TGTGCCTGGAGTGCCACTAGAGAGACCCAGTACTTC
clone size: NA; D gene: NA; J gene: TRBJ1-6; V gene: TRBV19; CDR3 protein: CASKLEGINSPLHF; CDR3 DNA: TGTGCCAGTAAATTGGAGGGTATTAATTCACCCCTCCACTTT
clone size: NA; D gene: TRBD2; J gene: TRBJ2-7; V gene: TRBV10-2; CDR3 protein: CASKGRGGNEQYF; CDR3 DNA: TGCGCCAGCAAGGGGAGGGGAGGGAACGAGCAGTACTTC
clone size: once; D gene: NA; J gene: TRBJ2-3; V gene: TRBV10-3; CDR3 protein: CAISEPHGTDTQYF; CDR3 DNA: TGTGCCATCAGTGAGCCCCACGGGACTGATACGCAGTATTTT
clone size: NA; D gene: NA; J gene: TRBJ1-2; V gene: TRBV7-9; CDR3 protein: CASSSTGTQLYGYTF; CDR3 DNA: TGTGCCAGCAGCTCCACAGGGACGCAACTCTATGGCTACACCTTC
clone size: NA; D gene: TRBD2; J gene: TRBJ2-3; V gene: TRBV7-3; CDR3 protein: CASSRAGGATDTQYF; CDR3 DNA: TGTGCCAGCAGCCGAGCGGGGGGGGCGACAGATACGCAGTATTTT
clone size: once; D gene: TRBD2; J gene: TRBJ2-7; V gene: TRBV7-2; CDR3 protein: CASSLSSGPYEQYF; CDR3 DNA: TGTGCCAGCAGCTTATCTAGCGGTCCCTACGAGCAGTACTTC
clone size: NA; D gene: NA; J gene: TRBJ2-7; V gene: TRBV7-9; CDR3 protein: CASSWGHPYEQYF; CDR3 DNA: TGTGCCAGCAGCTGGGGACACCCCTACGAGCAGTACTTC